This TCR beta chain was sequenced for a study of CD8 T cells in ankylosing spondylitis (TCRdb year 2017). For the study in its entirety: The study set out to find disease-linked TCR variants by profiling T cell receptor beta repertoires in ankylosing spondylitis patients and healthy donors. The whole study cohort included over 85 healthy donors and around 24 ankylosing spondylitis patients. Peripheral blood was sampled, and synovial fluid was also collected from ankylosing spondylitis patients.

This clonotype was found many times. This receptor's antigen is unknown. Base-call qualities are not available, and no considerably larger clone is one nucleotide away. Summary of the overall study and its limitations: Some motif variants were previously reported in synovial fluid and blood of reactive arthritis patients, suggesting common disease-initiation mechanisms. The disease-linked clones had a CD8+ phenotype and were found at relatively low frequencies in peripheral blood. Blood from ankylosing spondylitis patients appeared to be characterized by a TCR beta motif composed of about eight highly homologous amino acid variants. The disease-linked clones were reported as significantly enriched in matched synovial fluid samples from ankylosing spondylitis patients.

The reads were generated on an Illumina HiSeq 2500. TCR beta libraries were prepared by quantitative 5'-RACE with molecular barcodes. Under the source paper's analysis protocol: Disease-linked TCR variants were identified with a new computational method built on a probabilistic model of VDJ rearrangement. The public reads were quality trimmed at Q25 with fastp and then assembled into clones with MiXCR by TCRdb, keeping productive beta chains. A single entry per CDR3 protein holds the most common genes and DNA from its merged rows. TCRdb, not the original authors, processed these V and J calls. The sample data list under 300,000 distinct CDR3 sequences, and roughly 10% of these were observed just once. The ten biggest clones cover less than 3% of the sample. The sequenced sample consisted of blood, either unsorted or a sorted T cell fraction (not recorded which). This TCR was recovered from a male donor with ankylosing spondylitis or in good health (not recorded which).

Read as DNA, the sequence is TGTGCTAGTGGTCCGAGTGGGACATATAGCAATCAGCCCCAGCATTTT. Its coded protein is CASGPSGTYSNQPQHF. The chain couples TRBV12-5 to TRBJ1-5; perhaps TRBD1 is the D gene, with 6 bases matching. Based on the germline V gene, the CDR1 and CDR2 sequences are LGHNT and FRNRAP. Trimming at the junction amounts to 5 bases on V and 0 bases on J, and the germline ends lie 14 bases apart. The CDR3 contains 16 residues, cysteine and phenylalanine counted. The kept DNA is CDR3 alone, 48 bases in frame from the first base.